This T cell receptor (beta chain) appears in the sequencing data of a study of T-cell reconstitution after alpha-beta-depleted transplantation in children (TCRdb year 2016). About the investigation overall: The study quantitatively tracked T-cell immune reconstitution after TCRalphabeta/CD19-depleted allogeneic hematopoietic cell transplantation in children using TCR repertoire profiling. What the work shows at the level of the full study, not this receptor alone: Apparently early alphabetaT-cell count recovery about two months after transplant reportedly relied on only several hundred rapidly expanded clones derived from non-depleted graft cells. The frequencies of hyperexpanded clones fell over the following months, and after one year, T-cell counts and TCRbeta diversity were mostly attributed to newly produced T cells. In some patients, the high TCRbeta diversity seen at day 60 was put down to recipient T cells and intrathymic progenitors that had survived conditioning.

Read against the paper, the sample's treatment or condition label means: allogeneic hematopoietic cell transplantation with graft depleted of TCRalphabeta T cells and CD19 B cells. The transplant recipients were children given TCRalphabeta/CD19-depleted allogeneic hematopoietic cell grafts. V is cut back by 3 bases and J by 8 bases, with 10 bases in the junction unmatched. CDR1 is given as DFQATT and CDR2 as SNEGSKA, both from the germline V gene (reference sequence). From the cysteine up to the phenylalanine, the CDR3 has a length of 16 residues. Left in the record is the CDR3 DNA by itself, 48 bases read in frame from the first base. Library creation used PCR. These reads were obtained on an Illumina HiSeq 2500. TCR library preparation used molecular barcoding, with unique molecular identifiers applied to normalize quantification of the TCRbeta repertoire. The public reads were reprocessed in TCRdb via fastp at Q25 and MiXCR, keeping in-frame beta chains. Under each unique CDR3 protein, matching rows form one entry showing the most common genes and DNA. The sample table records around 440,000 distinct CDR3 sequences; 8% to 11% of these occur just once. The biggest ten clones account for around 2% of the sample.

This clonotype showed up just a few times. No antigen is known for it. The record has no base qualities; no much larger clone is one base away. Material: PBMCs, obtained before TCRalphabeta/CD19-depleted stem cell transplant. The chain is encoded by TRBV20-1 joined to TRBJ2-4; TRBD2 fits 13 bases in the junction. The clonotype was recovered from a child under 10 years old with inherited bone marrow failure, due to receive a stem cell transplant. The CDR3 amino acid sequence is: CSASIRTSGRRDIQYF. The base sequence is TGCAGTGCTAGTATTCGGACTAGCGGGAGAAGAGACATTCAGTACTTC.